What follows are 12 T cell receptor beta chains derived from one specimen sequenced in a study of blood T cells in healthy people across ages (dated by TCRdb to about 2015). The library relied on 5' RACE. Sequenced using an Illumina HiSeq 2500. A second PCR of about 7 to 12 cycles was performed with a sample-barcoded 5' primer and a J-beta primer mix. TCRdb reprocessing: public reads trimmed at Q25 with fastp, clones called with MiXCR, in-frame beta chains kept. Rows matching on CDR3 protein sequence are summarized as one entry with the most common DNA and genes. The sample yields hundreds of thousands of distinct CDR3 sequences; around 28% were counted once. The ten biggest clones cover 17% of the sample. Sequences were obtained from blood. Receptor source: a woman older than 75 in good health.

This clonotype came up a few times. The chain is built from TRBV21-1 and TRBJ2-3; the D call of TRBD2 is as the table states it, not checked on the DNA. TRBV21-1 is assigned pseudogene status. There are 16 residues in the CDR3. CDR3 in amino acids: CASSIPLAPKTDTQYF. Here the CDR3 DNA reads TGTGCCAGCAGCATCCCCCTAGCGCCCAAAACAGATACGCAGTATTTT.

This clonotype came up many times. The chain combines TRBV12-3 or TRBV12-4 with TRBJ2-1, with 9 nucleotides matching TRBD2. The length of the CDR3 is 15 residues. The J segment lost 7 bases and the V segment lost 5 bases, leaving 9 bases of the junction unmatched. The CDR3 DNA reads TGTGCCAGCAGTCCGAACTTCGCGGGGGGGAATGAGCAGTTCTTC. Amino acid sequence: CASSPNFAGGNEQFF.

The chain is built from TRBV9 and TRBJ2-7, with D maybe TRBD1 (5 bases). The J call is uncertain, as TRBJ2-4 better fits the DNA end. The CDR3 consists of 15 residues. The germline V gene encodes CDR1 SGDLS and CDR2 YYNGEE. The DNA of the CDR3 is TGTGCCAGCAGTAAAGATACAGGCTCCATCCCCATTCAGTACTTC. It codes for CASSKDTGSIPIQYF.

This clonotype appeared many times. The V gene is TRBV18, the J gene TRBJ2-6; D is ambiguous. Trimming pared 3 bases from V and 1 base from J, leaving 7 bases between. The CDR3 covers 15 residues. Germline CDR1 KGHSH, CDR2 LQKENI. As DNA, the CDR3 is TGTGCCAGCTCACCGGAGAGATCTGGGGCCAACGTCCTGACTTTC. Translating gives CASSPERSGANVLTF. The entire variable domain, with the rest obtained from reference TRBV18 and TRBJ2-6, is as follows: NAGVMQNPRHLVRRRGQEARLRCSPMKGHSHVYWYRQLPEEGLKFMVYLQKENIIDESGMPKERFSAEFPKEGPSILRIQQVVRGDSAAYFCASSPERSGANVLTFGAGSRLTVL.

The V call is TRBV11-3, the J call TRBJ2-2, with a tentative D call TRBD2 (5 bases). CDR1 and CDR2 from the germline V gene are SGHNT and YENEEA. The V gene lost 4 bases and the J gene lost 5 bases, with 11 bases spanning the gap. This CDR3 contains 14 residues. CDR3 DNA: TGTGCCAGCAGCTCCAGGAGGAATACCGGGGAGCTGTTTTTT. Amino acids: CASSSRRNTGELFF.

The chain links TRBV20-1 to TRBJ2-7, with D tentatively TRBD1 (6 bases). The DNA end is a closer match to TRBJ2-5, so the J assignment may be wrong. Germline CDR1 and CDR2: DFQATT and SNEGSKA (reference sequence). The CDR3 contains 13 residues. Written as DNA, the CDR3 is TGCAGTGCTAGACCTGACAGGCGGGAGACCCAGTACTTC. Its protein is CSARPDRRETQYF.

The chain has TRBV2 and TRBJ1-6, with D possibly being TRBD1 (6 bases). Trimming removed 6 bases from V and 6 bases from J, with 9 bases in between. The CDR3 extends over 13 amino acids. The germline gives CDR1 SNHLY, CDR2 FYNNEI. CDR3 residues: CASRPDSNSPLHF. The CDR3 DNA follows: TGTGCCAGCAGACCGGACAGTAATTCACCCCTCCACTTT. The whole variable domain, filled in from reference TRBV2 and TRBJ1-6, reads EPEVTQTPSHQVTQMGQEVILRCVPISNHLYFYWYRQILGQKVEFLVSFYNNEISEKSEIFDDQFSVERPDGSNFTLKIRSTKLEDSAMYFCASRPDSNSPLHFGNGTRLTVT.

This chain uses TRBV6-2 or TRBV6-3 with TRBJ1-2, with 12 bases lining up with TRBD1. V shed 6 bases, J shed 7 bases, and the junction held 6 bases outside the gene matches. The V gene's germline CDR1 is MNHEY and CDR2 SVGEGT. This CDR3 spans 14 amino acids. The CDR3 DNA follows: TGTGCCAGCAGCGCTCGGGACAGGGGGCCTGGCTACACCTTC. This codes for CASSARDRGPGYTF.

This clonotype was counted a few times. A much larger clone sits a single nucleotide away, making a read error possible. V and J are TRBV7-8 and TRBJ1-5, with D possibly TRBD1 on 5 matching bases. Per germline, CDR1 SGHVS and CDR2 FQNEAQ. The CDR3 is made up of 14 amino acids. Trimming shortened V by 6 bases and J by 4 bases, and 13 bases separated the two germline ends. CDR3 amino acids: CASSSGTPNQPQHF. The CDR3 region has the DNA TGTGCCAGCAGTTCCGGGACTCCTAATCAGCCCCAGCATTTT.

This clonotype was recorded once. Germline is not matched at one junction end, which may reflect a read error. The rearrangement joins TRBV6-2 or TRBV6-3 to TRBJ2-1; perhaps TRBD2 as D (5 bases). This CDR3 contains 14 residues. CDR1 is MNHEY, CDR2 SVGEGT, per germline. The CDR3: CASRYSPEEDEQFF. CDR3 DNA: TGTGCCAGCAGGTACTCGCCCGAGGAGGATGAGCAGTTCTTC.

The gene calls are TRBV20-1 and TRBJ1-5, with 7 bases that match TRBD1. The CDR3 is 13 residues long. J was trimmed by 7 bases and V by 5 bases; bases with no gene match: 8. Germline assignment: CDR1 DFQATT and CDR2 SNEGSKA (reference sequence). CDR3 coding DNA: TGCAGTGCTCTTGACAGGGCGGGACAGCCCCAGCATTTT. Residues: CSALDRAGQPQHF.

V and J are TRBV12-3 or TRBV12-4 and TRBJ2-2; no reliable D call. This CDR3 comprises 14 residues. V was cut by 7 bases and J by 6 bases, with 15 bases left in between. CDR3 amino acids: CASTLALFPGELFF. CDR3 bases: TGTGCCAGCACCTTGGCGCTTTTCCCCGGGGAGCTGTTTTTT.